The 22 T cell receptor beta chains reported below all come from one sample, sequenced in a study of T cell responses to AZD1222 COVID-19 vaccine. The repertoire was sequenced with immunoSEQ multiplex PCR; TCRdb's copy has only in-frame clones and lacks some. Here the sample spans around 160,000 clones, around 86% being singletons. The sequencing here drew on peripheral blood, taken on day 0 of MenACWY control vaccination. The receptors originated from an adult in good health.

This clone was detected only a few times. This chain joins TRBV6-5 and TRBJ1-1; D not resolved. CDR3 length: 12 amino acids. Germline CDR1 and CDR2: MNHEY and SVGAGI. With 5 bases removed from V and 1 base from J, the gap between germline ends came to 5 bases. In DNA, the CDR3 is TGTGCCAGCAGTCTACAGAACACTGAAGCTTTCTTT. It is translated as CASSLQNTEAFF.

The chain employs TRBV5-4 and TRBJ2-2; TRBD1 matches at 7 bases. This CDR3 spans 16 amino acids. V gave up 4 bases and J gave up 4 bases; unmatched junction bases: 10. Germline V lookup: CDR1 SGHNT, CDR2 YYREEE (reference sequence). CDR3 DNA: TGTGCCAGCAGCAACCTACAGGGGATCCGCACCGGGGAGCTGTTTTTT. Protein sequence: CASSNLQGIRTGELFF.

The chain combines TRBV5-6 with TRBJ2-5; D is unresolved. V lost 6 bases to trimming and J lost 5 bases, with 14 bases between them. Germline V gene sequence: CDR1 SGHDT, CDR2 YYEEEE. The CDR3 has 13 residues. The CDR3 here is CASTLRNSETQYF. CDR3 bases: TGTGCCAGCACCCTACGGAATAGCGAGACCCAGTACTTC.

This sequence joins TRBV24-1 and TRBJ1-5; no clear D gene. V was cut by 0 bases and J by 1 base, with 6 bases left in between. Germline V gene data show CDR1 as KGHDR and CDR2 as SFDVKD. The CDR3 extends over 15 amino acids. This chain's CDR3 is CATSDLAGSNQPQHF. The CDR3 nucleotides are TGTGCCACCAGTGATTTGGCGGGGAGCAATCAGCCCCAGCATTTT.

V is TRBV19 and J is TRBJ2-1; TRBD1 aligns across 8 bases. The CDR3 sequence is 13 residues long. CDR1 and CDR2 (germline): LNHDA, SQIVND (reference sequence). J was trimmed by 9 bases and V by 4 bases; bases with no gene match: 5. This CDR3 reads CASSTGGLGEQFF. CDR3 nucleotide sequence: TGTGCCAGTAGTACAGGGGGCTTGGGTGAGCAGTTCTTC.

This clone has only one observation. This rearrangement joins TRBV19 to TRBJ1-2; 8 nucleotides line up with TRBD1. Unmatched junction bases numbered 10, after V lost 6 bases and J lost 10 bases. This CDR3 region has 13 residues. In germline, CDR1 is LNHDA, CDR2 SQIVND (reference sequence). The CDR3 sequence is CASRDREEPYYTF. In DNA form, the CDR3 reads TGTGCCAGTAGGGACAGGGAGGAGCCTTACTACACCTTC.

This rearrangement joins TRBV6-1 to TRBJ2-4, with D maybe TRBD1 (6 bases). Trimming shortened V by 2 bases and J by 7 bases, and 18 bases separated the two germline ends. The CDR3 is 16 residues long. Germline loops: CDR1 MNHNS, CDR2 SASEGT. CDR3 residues: CASSERNRVRANIQYF. CDR3 coding DNA: TGTGCCAGCAGTGAACGAAACAGGGTTAGGGCGAACATTCAGTACTTC.

The CDR3 spells CASSLAGFEKLFF. Here the CDR3 DNA reads TGTGCCAGTAGCCTCGCAGGGTTTGAAAAACTGTTTTTT. The rearrangement uses TRBV19 and TRBJ1-4; the D gene is possibly TRBD1 (5 bases). CDR1 LNHDA and CDR2 SQIVND come from the germline V gene (reference sequence). V gave up 6 bases and J gave up 7 bases, with 12 bases separating them. The CDR3 loop spans 13 amino acids.

This chain joins TRBV4-1 and TRBJ1-5, with D tentatively TRBD1 (6 bases). V lost 0 bases and J 7 bases, leaving 16 bases between the germline ends. The CDR3 length is 16 residues. Germline V CDR1 and CDR2: MGHRA, YSYEKL. CDR3 sequence: CASSQDGGAGFQPQHF. The CDR3 nucleotides read TGCGCCAGCAGCCAAGATGGGGGGGCAGGGTTCCAGCCCCAGCATTTT.

The rearrangement links TRBV5-1 to TRBJ1-4; maybe TRBD1 (5 bases). The CDR3 spans 14 residues. The germline V gene encodes CDR1 SGHRS and CDR2 YFSETQ. Trimming pared 4 bases from V and 6 bases from J, leaving 13 bases between. CDR3 in DNA: TGCGCCAGCAGCCTGCGCGGGGCGGATGAAAAACTGTTTTTT. It yields the protein CASSLRGADEKLFF.

This chain connects TRBV18 to TRBJ2-2, with TRBD1 matching over 11 bases. Germline CDR1 and CDR2: KGHSH and LQKENI. The CDR3 contains 14 residues. V trimming: 5 bases; J trimming: 5 bases; junction bases outside the gene matches: 1. This CDR3 is CASSRDRGTGELFF. CDR3 sequence (DNA): TGTGCCAGCTCAAGGGACAGGGGGACCGGGGAGCTGTTTTTT.

This rearrangement joins TRBV5-4 to TRBJ1-6; 9 bases map to TRBD1. The CDR3 runs 16 residues. The trim removed 4 bases at V and 6 bases at J, leaving 8 bases unmatched. Germline lookup yields CDR1 SGHNT and CDR2 YYREEE (reference sequence). CDR3 sequence: CASSLGTGLRNSPLHF. The CDR3 DNA reads as TGTGCCAGCAGCCTTGGGACAGGGCTGCGTAATTCACCCCTCCACTTT.

The chain uses TRBV9 and TRBJ2-1; 11 bases line up with TRBD2. The J segment lost 5 bases and the V segment lost 0 bases, leaving 7 bases of the junction unmatched. The CDR3 is 17 amino acids. Germline values: CDR1 SGDLS, CDR2 YYNGEE. The CDR3 DNA follows: TGTGCCAGCAGCGTAGGGCTAGCGGGGGGTTCCAACAATGAGCAGTTCTTC. Protein sequence: CASSVGLAGGSNNEQFF.

J is TRBJ2-7 and V is TRBV11-2, with D possibly being TRBD1 (6 bases). Trimming took off 5 bases at V and 1 base at J, with 18 bases between the two ends. The CDR3 totals 16 residues. Germline V lookup: CDR1 SGHAT, CDR2 FQNNGV. CDR3 nucleotide sequence: TGTGCCAGCAGCCCATATTGGAGGACAGAATCCTACGAGCAGTACTTC. Amino acids: CASSPYWRTESYEQYF.

This chain's CDR3 is CASSLAPDNYEQYF. The CDR3 DNA reads TGCGCCAGCAGCTTGGCCCCGGACAACTACGAGCAGTACTTC. The chain uses TRBV5-1 and TRBJ2-7; D is possibly TRBD1 (5 bases). Germline CDR1 and CDR2: SGHRS and YFSETQ. This CDR3 spans 14 amino acids. V lost 0 bases, J lost 3 bases, and 10 bases lay in between.

The chain uses TRBV29-1 and TRBJ2-2; 7 bases map to TRBD2. V dropped 7 bases and J dropped 2; count of bases not matched to a gene: 4. The CDR3 totals 13 residues. Germline V CDR1 and CDR2: SQVTM, ANQGSEA. CDR3 sequence: CSAGGVNTGELFF. DNA for the CDR3: TGCAGCGCTGGGGGGGTTAACACCGGGGAGCTGTTTTTT.

The V and J genes are TRBV24-1 and TRBJ1-2, with 7 nucleotides matching TRBD1. Germline loops: CDR1 KGHDR, CDR2 SFDVKD. The CDR3 consists of 13 residues. Losses at the gene ends were 8 bases for V and 4 bases for J; bases not matched to a gene: 6. The CDR3 nucleotides are TGTGCCACCACAGACAGGGAGGGCTATGGCTACACCTTC. Its protein is CATTDREGYGYTF.

V gene TRBV28 combines with J gene TRBJ1-1; D call uncertain. The V gene's germline CDR1 is MDHEN and CDR2 SYDVKM. The CDR3 is made up of 12 amino acids. V lost 2 bases to trimming and J lost 7 bases, with 8 bases between them. This chain's CDR3 is CASSLETNEAFF. The CDR3 nucleotides are TGTGCCAGCAGTTTAGAGACTAATGAAGCTTTCTTT.

The chain combines TRBV3-1 (or the pseudogene TRBV3-2) with TRBJ2-2; D not certain. This CDR3 has 15 residues. Deletions cut 1 base from V and 5 bases from J, with 11 bases between. Germline CDR1 LGHDT, CDR2 YNNKEL (reference sequence). The CDR3 DNA sequence: TGTGCCAGCAGCCAAGTTGGACGTATGACCGGGGAGCTGTTTTTT. It yields the protein CASSQVGRMTGELFF.

The V gene is TRBV15, the J gene TRBJ2-1, with 8 bases lining up with TRBD1. The CDR3 is 15 amino acids. The junction had 12 bases not matched to a gene; V was cut back by 5 bases and J by 9 bases. CDR1 and CDR2 (germline): LNHNV, YYDKDF (reference sequence). The CDR3 nucleotides are TGTGCCACCAGCGAGGACAGGGTCGGCGGAGGTGAGCAGTTCTTC. It yields the protein CATSEDRVGGGEQFF.

CDR3 bases: TGTGCCAGCAGGCAAGGACAGGGGACTGAAGCTTTCTTT. Encoded protein: CASRQGQGTEAFF. The chain recombines TRBV7-9 with TRBJ1-1, with 9 positions matching TRBD1. CDR3 length equals 13 residues. J lost 5 bases, V lost 6 bases, and 4 bases had no gene match. CDR1 and CDR2 from the germline V gene are SEHNR and FQNEAQ (reference sequence).

The chain uses TRBV5-5 and TRBJ2-1; D uncertain. The germline CDR1 and CDR2 sequences are SGHKS and YYEKEE (reference sequence). There are 16 residues in the CDR3. With 3 bases removed from V and 0 bases from J, the gap between germline ends came to 13 bases. CDR3 sequence: CASSSLYSSSYNEQFF. The CDR3 bases are TGTGCCAGCAGCTCTCTGTATTCTAGCTCCTACAATGAGCAGTTCTTC.